Below, 5 T cell receptor beta chains from the same sample are listed, as sequenced in a study of shared clonotypes between healthy human individuals. Terminally differentiated effector memory CD45RA+ cells were excluded by CCR7 positive selection of CD45RO-negative cells. Only in-frame clones appear in the TCRdb table, and some are missing; sequencing was by immunoSEQ multiplex PCR. This sample carries more than 2 million clones, just under 95% of them seen once, and the ten largest clones take more than 1.5%. The sample taken for sequencing was naive CD8+ T cells from PBMCs. These receptors all come from a man aged 18-30 years in good health. Some clones in this sample may be carry-over from other donors' samples.

This chain links TRBV9 with TRBJ2-1, with D unclear. The CDR3 is made up of 16 amino acids. Between the trimmed V and J ends, which lost 0 bases and 1 base, there was a span of 11 bases. Germline loops: CDR1 SGDLS, CDR2 YYNGEE. The CDR3 DNA sequence: TGTGCCAGCAGCGTAGCCGGCCTGAGGTCCTACAATGAGCAGTTCTTC. Translated: CASSVAGLRSYNEQFF.

J is TRBJ1-4 and V is TRBV19, with a tentative D call TRBD1 (5 bases). This CDR3 spans 16 amino acids. Per germline, CDR1 LNHDA and CDR2 SQIVND (reference sequence). V was cut by 1 base and J by 4 bases, with 13 bases left in between. The CDR3 DNA reads as TGTGCCAGTAGTATAGGAGTGGGACTGATTAATGAAAAACTGTTTTTT. Protein: CASSIGVGLINEKLFF.

V is TRBV14 and J is TRBJ2-1; 8 bases fit TRBD2. Trimming cost V 0 bases and J 7 bases; bases outside gene matches: 11. The CDR3 covers 17 residues. CDR1 and CDR2 from the germline V gene are SGHDN and FVKESK. The CDR3 spells CASSQDWSGLVNNEQFF. CDR3 coding DNA: TGTGCCAGCAGCCAAGATTGGTCGGGACTAGTAAATAATGAGCAGTTCTTC. Combining the CDR3 with reference TRBV14 and TRBJ2-1 gives the whole variable domain EAGVTQFPSHSVIEKGQTVTLRCDPISGHDNLYWYRRVMGKEIKFLLHFVKESKQDESGMPNNRFLAERTGGTYSTLKVQPAELEDSGVYFCASSQDWSGLVNNEQFFGPGTRLTVL.

As for this clone: The same CDR3 is also encoded by other DNA sequences in this sample. The genes are TRBV5-6 and TRBJ2-1; tentatively, D is TRBD2 (5 bases). Germline CDR1 is SGHDT and CDR2 is YYEEEE. The V and J ends lost 4 bases and 5 bases respectively, with 7 bases between them. This CDR3 contains 12 residues. The DNA for the CDR3 is TGTGCCAGCAGCCTCGGGGACAATGAGCAGTTCTTC. The encoded protein is CASSLGDNEQFF.

This rearrangement joins TRBV25-1 to TRBJ1-1; D uncertain. This CDR3 is built from 14 residues. CDR1 and CDR2 from the germline V gene are MGHDK and SYGVNS. V was trimmed by 4 bases and J by 6 bases, leaving 15 bases between them. CDR3 coding DNA: TGTGCCAGCAGTGTTCGGGAGGGCGCCGCTGAAGCTTTCTTT. Amino acid sequence: CASSVREGAAEAFF.